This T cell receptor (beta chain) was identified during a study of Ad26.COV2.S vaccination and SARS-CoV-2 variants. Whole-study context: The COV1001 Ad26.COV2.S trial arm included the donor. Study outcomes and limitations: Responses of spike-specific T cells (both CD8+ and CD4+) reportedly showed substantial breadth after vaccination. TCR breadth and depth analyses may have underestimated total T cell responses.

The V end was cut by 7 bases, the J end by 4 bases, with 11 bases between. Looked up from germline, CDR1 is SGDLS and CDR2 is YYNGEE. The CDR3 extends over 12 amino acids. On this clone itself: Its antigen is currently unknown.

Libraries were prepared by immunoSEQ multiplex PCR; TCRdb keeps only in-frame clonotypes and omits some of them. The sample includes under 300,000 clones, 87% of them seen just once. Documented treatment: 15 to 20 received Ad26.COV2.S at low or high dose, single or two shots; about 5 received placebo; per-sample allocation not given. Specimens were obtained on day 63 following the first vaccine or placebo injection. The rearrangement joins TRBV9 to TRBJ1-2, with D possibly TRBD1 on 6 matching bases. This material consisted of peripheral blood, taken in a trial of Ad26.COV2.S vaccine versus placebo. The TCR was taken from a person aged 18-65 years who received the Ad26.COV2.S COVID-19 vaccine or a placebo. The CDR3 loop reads CASGDTRYGYTF. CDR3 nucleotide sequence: TGTGCCAGCGGGGACACCCGCTATGGCTACACCTTC.